This T cell receptor beta chain was documented in a study of vaccination and CD4 T cells after COVID-19. General study points: Within the convalescent patients, spike mono-reactivity was found in 304 of 307 vaccine-specific clones. Only relatively few convalescent patients were studied, and early post-infection timepoints were not analyzed.

Indicated treatment: approximately 9-day PBMC culture with coronavirus spike peptide pools or control peptides (ViraFEST assay). The CDR3 totals 14 residues. With V trimmed by 6 bases and J by 5 bases, 6 bases remained unmatched. The germline V gene encodes CDR1 SNHLY and CDR2 FYNNEI. This clonotype was detected only a few times. Antigen specificity is unknown. The Oncomine TCR Beta short-read assay was applied to DNA of cultured CD4+ T cells. TCRdb re-called the PCR reads through MiXCR, storing one row per CDR3 protein. This table has 15,000 to 20,000 distinct CDR3 sequences, about 43% appearing once.

This clonotype was obtained from a human donor who had recovered from COVID-19. Sequencing was done on a sample of CD4+ T cells from blood, cultured in vitro. The chain is built from TRBV2 and TRBJ2-2, with TRBD1 matching 7 bases. The CDR3 bases are TGTGCCAGCAGGAAGACAGGGCGGACCGGGGAGCTGTTTTTT. Protein: CASRKTGRTGELFF.